These 31 T cell receptor beta chains came from one sample sequenced in a study of T cells after yellow fever vaccination. TCRdb reprocessed the 5' RACE reads with MiXCR, giving one entry per CDR3 protein. This sample yields approximately 580,000 distinct CDR3 sequences, of which approximately 16% are seen a single time; 17% belongs to the top ten. The specimen comprised PBMCs, sampled roughly 5 days after the first yellow fever vaccination. All receptors derive from a man between 18 and 29 years old who received the YFV17D yellow fever vaccine.

The genes are TRBV6-2 or TRBV6-3 and TRBJ1-2; D is perhaps TRBD1 (5 bases). Per the germline V gene, CDR1 is MNHEY and CDR2 is SVGEGT. Trimming left V 7 bases short and J 4 bases short, with 13 bases between. The CDR3 runs 13 residues. The chain's CDR3 is CASTPLTAYGYTF. CDR3 nucleotides: TGTGCCAGCACCCCTCTGACAGCCTATGGCTACACCTTC.

The genes are TRBV5-1 and TRBJ1-2, with a weak D call TRBD1 (6 bases). The CDR3 length is 14 residues. V lost 3 bases, J lost 7 bases, and 16 bases lay in between. Germline CDR1 reads SGHRS; CDR2 reads YFSETQ. The CDR3 DNA sequence: TGCGCCAGCAGCTCAAGGGACAAAACTGGTGGCTACACCTTC. Translating gives CASSSRDKTGGYTF.

The gene calls are TRBV7-9 and TRBJ2-3, with 12 positions matching TRBD1. The J segment lost 6 bases and the V segment lost 5 bases, leaving 9 bases of the junction unmatched. CDR1 is SEHNR and CDR2 is FQNEAQ in the germline V gene (reference sequence). The CDR3 extends over 16 amino acids. The CDR3 is CASSPRDRGLGDTQYF. As DNA, the CDR3 is TGTGCCAGCAGCCCCCGGGACAGGGGGCTAGGGGATACGCAGTATTTT.

The genes are TRBV4-3 and TRBJ2-1; D may be TRBD2 (7 bases). The CDR3 consists of 17 residues. Per germline, CDR1 LGHNA and CDR2 YSLEER. Trimming pared 0 bases from V and 9 bases from J, leaving 21 bases between. The chain's CDR3 is CASSQERGGGRGSEQFF. DNA for the CDR3: TGCGCCAGCAGCCAAGAAAGGGGGGGGGGCCGAGGGAGTGAGCAGTTCTTC.

The chain's CDR3 is CASSQDVGGANTEAFF. CDR3 coding DNA: TGCGCCAGCAGCCAGGACGTGGGGGGAGCGAACACTGAAGCTTTCTTT. The chain couples TRBV4-3 to TRBJ1-1, with D perhaps matching TRBD1 (5 bases). The V gene lost 3 bases and the J gene lost 1 base, with 15 bases spanning the gap. This CDR3 is built from 16 residues. The V gene's germline CDR1 is LGHNA and CDR2 YSLEER.

The V gene is TRBV4-1, the J gene TRBJ2-3; TRBD1 matches 10 bases. This CDR3 comprises 18 residues. V shed 4 bases and J 6 bases; nucleotides not matched to a gene: 16. Germline V gene data show CDR1 as MGHRA and CDR2 as YSYEKL. The CDR3 protein is CASSPLPGTGVTEDTQYF. CDR3 nucleotides: TGCGCCAGCAGCCCCCTCCCTGGGACAGGGGTCACGGAGGATACGCAGTATTTT.

V gene TRBV11-1 combines with J gene TRBJ2-3; tentatively, D is TRBD2 (6 bases). This CDR3 is 14 amino acids long. The germline V gene encodes CDR1 SGHAT and CDR2 FQDESV (reference sequence). V gave up 2 bases and J gave up 4 bases, with 10 bases separating them. Here the CDR3 DNA reads TGTGCCAGCAGCTTACGGACTACCCCAGATACGCAGTATTTT. Protein product: CASSLRTTPDTQYF.

This clonotype has a handful of counts. The gene calls are TRBV6-1 and TRBJ2-2; 8 bases are a match to TRBD1. The CDR3 covers 15 residues. V shed 4 bases and J 2 bases; nucleotides not matched to a gene: 3. The germline CDR1 and CDR2 sequences are MNHNS and SASEGT. CDR3 sequence reads: CASSGDRTNTGELFF. In DNA form, the CDR3 reads TGTGCCAGCAGTGGGGACAGGACAAACACCGGGGAGCTGTTTTTT.

About this clonotype itself: A clone one base away is much larger, so this may be a read error. The chain is built from TRBV9 and TRBJ1-1, with 8 bases that match TRBD1. CDR1 SGDLS and CDR2 YYNGEE come from the germline V gene. The CDR3 is made up of 14 amino acids. J lost 1 base, V lost 4 bases, and 3 bases had no gene match. The CDR3 protein is CASSTGTGNTEAFF. As DNA, the CDR3 is TGTGCCAGCAGCACCGGGACAGGGAACACTGAAGCTTTCTTT. The variable domain in full, with the rest retrieved from reference TRBV9 and TRBJ1-1, is DSGVTQTPKHLITATGQRVTLRCSPRSGDLSVYWYQQSLDQGLQFLIQYYNGEERAKGNILERFSAQQFPDLHSELNLSSLELGDSALYFCASSTGTGNTEAFFGQGTRLTVV.

This clonotype was counted only a few times. The CDR3 loop is CASTDGARSGGLSFNTGELFF. CDR3 DNA sequence: TGCGCCAGCACGGACGGTGCAAGAAGCGGGGGGCTATCCTTTAACACCGGGGAGCTGTTTTTT. The chain employs TRBV5-1 and TRBJ2-2; 9 bases are shared with TRBD2. V was clipped by 6 bases and J by 2 bases; unmatched bases: 23. This CDR3 has 21 residues. CDR1 SGHRS and CDR2 YFSETQ come from the germline V gene.

The chain carries TRBV7-9 and TRBJ2-2, with D hard to call. Germline V lookup: CDR1 SEHNR, CDR2 FQNEAQ (reference sequence). The CDR3 covers 16 residues. V was cut by 1 base and J by 7 bases, with 16 bases left in between. This CDR3 reads CASSLVLAYGVGELFF. The CDR3 DNA follows: TGTGCCAGCAGCTTAGTATTGGCATATGGTGTCGGGGAGCTGTTTTTT.

The sample holds a few counts of this clonotype. The germline gene is not matched at one end of the junction; a read error may be the cause. The CDR3 spells CASSLDGRTQYF. The DNA of the CDR3 is TGTGCTAGCAGCTTAGATGGTAGAACGCAGTATTTT. The chain links TRBV7-7 to TRBJ2-3; no clear D gene. Germline assignment: CDR1 SSHAT and CDR2 FNYEAQ (reference sequence). The CDR3 contains 12 residues.

The J gene is TRBJ2-3, the V gene TRBV4-1; D is undetermined. Germline CDR1 and CDR2: MGHRA and YSYEKL. The CDR3 has 14 amino acids. Trimming took 3 bases from V and 2 from J, leaving 9 bases between them. The CDR3 DNA is TGCGCCAGCAGCCAGGGCTCGTTCACAGATACGCAGTATTTT. Its protein is CASSQGSFTDTQYF.

This clonotype was counted between two and nine times. The chain carries TRBV12-3 or TRBV12-4 and TRBJ1-5; 7 positions agree with TRBD1. The CDR3 sequence is 14 residues long. After removal of 3 bases from V and 4 bases from J, the junction contained 3 bases not matched to a gene. The CDR3 region is CASSFQGVNQPQHF. The DNA of the CDR3 is TGTGCCAGCAGTTTCCAGGGGGTAAATCAGCCCCAGCATTTT.

The V and J genes are TRBV7-9 and TRBJ1-5; a possible D gene is TRBD1 (5 bases). Germline-derived CDR1 and CDR2 are SEHNR and FQNEAQ (reference sequence). CDR3 length: 16 residues. V lost 5 bases and J 4 bases, leaving 18 bases between the germline ends. CDR3 sequence: CASSRGDFSVNQPQHF. CDR3 bases: TGTGCCAGCAGCCGGGGGGATTTTAGCGTAAATCAGCCCCAGCATTTT.

This clonotype was detected only a few times. A read error may account for a junction end that differs from germline. This chain uses TRBV7-7 with TRBJ2-5; D is possibly TRBD1 (7 bases). The germline V gene encodes CDR1 SSHAT and CDR2 FNYEAQ (reference sequence). This CDR3 contains 14 residues. CDR3 sequence reads: CASSRGTVKETQYF. For the CDR3, the DNA is TGTGCTAGCAGCCGCGGGACAGTGAAAGAGACCCAGTACTTC.

In its sample, this clonotype was seen a few times. The V call is TRBV5-1, the J call TRBJ2-1; 12 bases agree with TRBD2. Trimming took 2 bases from V and 0 from J; bases not matched to a gene: 3. The germline CDR1 and CDR2 sequences are SGHRS and YFSETQ. CDR3 length: 17 amino acids. The CDR3 loop is CASSLLTSGGSYNEQFF. CDR3 nucleotide sequence: TGCGCCAGCAGCTTACTGACTAGCGGGGGCTCCTACAATGAGCAGTTCTTC.

The chain recombines TRBV6-5 with TRBJ1-2, with a weak D call TRBD1 (6 bases). The V gene's germline CDR1 is MNHEY and CDR2 SVGAGI. With 2 bases removed from V and 6 bases from J, the gap between germline ends came to 10 bases. The CDR3 covers 13 residues. CDR3 amino acids: CASSYTGSDGYTF. The CDR3 bases are TGTGCCAGCAGTTACACAGGGTCTGATGGCTACACCTTC.

This clonotype was seen a few times. The junction departs from germline at one end; a sequencing error may be responsible. The CDR3 protein is CASSLFAGLETHYF. DNA of the CDR3: TGTGCCAGCAGCTTATTTGCAGGGCTAGAGACCCATTACTTC. V gene TRBV13 combines with J gene TRBJ2-5, with a weak D call TRBD1 (5 bases). Germline V gives CDR1 PRHDT, CDR2 FYEKMQ (reference sequence). CDR3 length equals 14 residues.

This clonotype showed up just a few times. V usage is TRBV5-6 and J usage is TRBJ2-3, with 15 positions matching TRBD2. V lost 0 bases and J lost 4; bases outside the gene matches: 3. The CDR3 has 17 amino acids. CDR1 and CDR2 (germline): SGHDT, YYEEEE. Written as DNA, the CDR3 is TGTGCCAGCAGCTTGGAGTGGACTAGCGGGGGGGCAGATACGCAGTATTTT. The encoded protein is CASSLEWTSGGADTQYF. Using reference TRBV5-6 and TRBJ2-3 for the parts outside the CDR3, the full variable domain is DAGVTQSPTHLIKTRGQQVTLRCSPKSGHDTVSWYQQALGQGPQFIFQYYEEEERQRGNFPDRFSGHQFPNYSSELNVNALLLGDSALYLCASSLEWTSGGADTQYFGPGTRLTVL.

The chain employs TRBV4-3 and TRBJ2-1; possibly TRBD1 for D (6 bases). Germline CDR1 is LGHNA and CDR2 is YSLEER. Trimming took off 0 bases at V and 0 bases at J, with 9 bases between the two ends. The CDR3 runs 16 residues. The CDR3 sequence: CASSQERQVSYNEQFF. In DNA form, the CDR3 reads TGCGCCAGCAGCCAAGAACGACAGGTCTCCTACAATGAGCAGTTCTTC.

This chain connects TRBV29-1 to TRBJ1-1; D is ambiguous. Germline lookup yields CDR1 SQVTM and CDR2 ANQGSEA. The V end was cut by 2 bases, the J end by 11 bases, with 3 bases between. CDR3 size: 8 residues. CDR3 nucleotides: TGCAGCGTTGAATCTGCTTTCTTT. Amino acid sequence: CSVESAFF.

This clonotype was found a few times. The genes are TRBV27 and TRBJ1-1, with 8 positions matching TRBD1. Germline lookup yields CDR1 MNHEY and CDR2 SMNVEV (reference sequence). V lost 4 bases and J lost 2; bases outside the gene matches: 12. The CDR3 length is 17 residues. The CDR3 DNA reads TGTGCCAGCAGTTCCCTAGACAGGGGTCTGGCAAACACTGAAGCTTTCTTT. Its translation is CASSSLDRGLANTEAFF.

This clonotype was seen more than once but under ten times. The chain combines TRBV12-3 or TRBV12-4 with TRBJ2-5, with D perhaps matching TRBD2 (6 bases). V shed 5 bases and J shed 0 bases, with 16 bases lying between them. The CDR3 has 16 amino acids. CDR3 sequence: CASSVRGFVYQETQYF. The CDR3 DNA reads as TGTGCCAGCAGTGTTCGGGGGTTTGTGTACCAAGAGACCCAGTACTTC.

The rearrangement uses TRBV7-2 and TRBJ1-6, with D possibly TRBD1 on 5 matching bases. V was pared by 4 bases and J by 8 bases, with 21 bases between. CDR1 SGHTA and CDR2 FQGNSA come from the germline V gene. This CDR3 is built from 17 residues. CDR3 sequence: CASSSIRGRLGDSPLHF. For the CDR3, the DNA is TGTGCCAGCAGCTCTATCCGGGGACGGCTCGGAGATTCACCCCTCCACTTT.

This clonotype has more than one count but fewer than ten. The rearrangement links TRBV7-2 to TRBJ2-3, with a weak D call TRBD1 (5 bases). The CDR3 consists of 15 residues. V was clipped by 2 bases and J by 4 bases, with 13 bases between them. Germline V CDR1 and CDR2: SGHTA, FQGNSA. CDR3 sequence: CASSLYGASPDTQYF. The CDR3 DNA follows: TGTGCCAGCAGCTTATATGGGGCCTCTCCAGATACGCAGTATTTT.

V usage is TRBV5-8 and J usage is TRBJ1-2; 7 bases line up with TRBD1. Trimming cost V 3 bases and J 5 bases; bases outside gene matches: 10. Germline V gene data show CDR1 as SGHTS and CDR2 as YDEGEE. The length of the CDR3 is 15 residues. The DNA for the CDR3 is TGTGCCAGCAGCTCGGTTTACAGGGGACGTTATGGCTACACCTTC. Translation gives CASSSVYRGRYGYTF.

The chain links TRBV9 to TRBJ2-1; 8 bases align to TRBD1. From germline, CDR1 is SGDLS and CDR2 YYNGEE. With V trimmed by 0 bases and J by 8 bases, 7 bases remained unmatched. This CDR3 spans 15 amino acids. The CDR3 sequence is CASSVARGHVDEQFF. The CDR3 DNA follows: TGTGCCAGCAGCGTAGCCAGGGGGCATGTCGATGAGCAGTTCTTC.

The chain combines TRBV7-2 with TRBJ2-7; D is undetermined. V lost 1 base, J lost 3 bases, and 7 bases lay in between. The CDR3 has 13 amino acids. Germline V gene lookup returns CDR1 SGHTA and CDR2 FQGNSA. CDR3 coding DNA: TGTGCCAGCAGCTTAGGACTGGTCTACGAGCAGTACTTC. Its translation is CASSLGLVYEQYF.

This chain connects TRBV4-1 to TRBJ2-3, with 7 bases aligning to TRBD2. This CDR3 has 18 amino acids. Germline CDR1 and CDR2: MGHRA and YSYEKL. The J segment lost 2 bases and the V segment lost 1 base, leaving 12 bases of the junction unmatched. The CDR3 DNA is TGCGCCAGCAGCCAAGCTGTCCCTAAAGCGGGGAACACAGATACGCAGTATTTT. This translates into CASSQAVPKAGNTDTQYF.

This clonotype occurred a few times. The chain joins TRBV5-1 to TRBJ1-4; 9 positions match TRBD1. CDR3 size: 17 residues. V trimming: 3 bases; J trimming: 6 bases; junction bases outside the gene matches: 12. Germline V lookup: CDR1 SGHRS, CDR2 YFSETQ. The DNA of the CDR3 is TGCGCCAGCAGCTACACAGGGGGCGGGATAGACGATGAAAAACTGTTTTTT. Residues: CASSYTGGGIDDEKLFF.